What follows is one TCR beta chain and its context. The antigen it recognizes is unknown. No base quality values were provided; no much bigger clone lies one nucleotide off. The library was obtained by the immunoSEQ multiplex PCR assay. Here the immuneACCESS table is served through TCRdb, limited to in-frame sequences with V and J called. Missing clones are a known gap in these copies; in checked studies unresolved V genes cover under half, and the rest lacks a known reason. The sample includes around 49,000 clones, with 80% to 95% observed a single time. The biggest ten clones account for roughly 0.6% of the sample. The record originates from a study of T cell changes during pregnancy in multiple sclerosis (dated 2019 in TCRdb). About the study as a whole: The study looked at changes in the T cell repertoire across pregnancy in women with multiple sclerosis.

The source is a female donor in good health, enrolled as a control in a pregnancy study. Sequences were derived from CD4+ T cells from peripheral blood mononuclear cells, sampled after pregnancy.

The DNA sequence is as follows: TGTGCCAGCTCACCACCGGAGGCCAGCTACAATGAGCAGTTCTTC. This yields the protein CASSPPEASYNEQFF. Recombination connected TRBV18 to TRBJ2-1; TRBD2 is possibly the D segment (5 matching bases). In the germline V gene, CDR1 corresponds to KGHSH and CDR2 to LQKENI. V is reduced by 0 bases and J by 3 bases, leaving a spacing of 9 bases between them. From its cysteine to its phenylalanine, the CDR3 spans 15 amino acids. The retained sequence is limited to the CDR3, 45 bases, with the frame set at the first base.